The clone carrying this T cell receptor (beta chain) was found a few times. The sample is drawn from a study of early stage breast cancer tumors. Each sample had two DNA replicates, 0.5 to 0.65 ug blood or roughly 1.5 ug tissue. The table came from immunoSEQ multiplex PCR; TCRdb's copy has only in-frame clones and leaves some out. The repertoire has roughly 1,400 clones, 70% to 80% of them found once; the top ten carry 11% to 15%. The germline V gene has CDR1 SGDLS and CDR2 YYNGEE. The CDR3 runs to 15 residues. The J segment lost 6 bases and the V segment lost 4 bases, leaving 13 bases of the junction unmatched.

This TCR came from a person aged 45-60 years with breast cancer. The chain is built from TRBV9 and TRBJ2-7, with 7 nucleotides matching TRBD2. Sequencing was carried out using normal breast tissue next to the tumor. CDR3 coding DNA: TGTGCCAGCAGCCCCCGCGGGACCCAGCGGGGCGAGCAGTACTTC. This encodes CASSPRGTQRGEQYF.